A single sample is the source of the 12 T cell receptor beta chains below, sequenced in a study of blood T cell repertoires in COVID-19. The method was immunoSEQ multiplex PCR; TCRdb's version includes in-frame clones alone and lacks a portion of them. The table lists hundreds of thousands of clones, roughly 85% of them singletons. The sequencing sample was made of PBMCs or T cells enriched from blood (not recorded which). The receptors shown here come from a man aged 40-50 years who had recovered from COVID-19.

This clone has only one observation. This chain uses TRBV27 with TRBJ2-7; perhaps TRBD2 as D (5 bases). Germline V lookup: CDR1 MNHEY, CDR2 SMNVEV (reference sequence). The length of the CDR3 is 15 residues. Between the trimmed V and J ends, which lost 3 bases and 3 bases, there was a span of 15 bases. This CDR3 reads CASSFSSRVRYEQYF. CDR3 DNA: TGTGCCAGCAGTTTCTCCTCGCGGGTTCGCTACGAGCAGTACTTC.

This clone was detected once. This chain links TRBV27 with TRBJ1-2; 8 positions match TRBD1. Losses at the gene ends were 0 bases for V and 12 bases for J; bases not matched to a gene: 9. Germline-derived CDR1 and CDR2 are MNHEY and SMNVEV (reference sequence). The CDR3 covers 14 residues. The CDR3 DNA reads TGTGCCAGCAGTTTATCACCCAGGACAGGGCGAGACACCTTC. Its translation: CASSLSPRTGRDTF.

V and J are TRBV6-7 and TRBJ1-3, with 7 positions matching TRBD1. TRBV6-7 is marked as an open reading frame, function uncertain. The CDR3 contains 16 residues. After removal of 4 bases from V and 5 bases from J, the junction contained 11 bases not matched to a gene. CDR3 sequence (DNA): TGTGCCAGCAGTTCCTCCCCCGACAGGGCTCGAAACACCATATATTTT. It is translated as CASSSSPDRARNTIYF.

This chain joins TRBV13 and TRBJ1-5, with D perhaps matching TRBD1 (5 bases). Trimming pared 0 bases from V and 7 bases from J, leaving 10 bases between. The CDR3 runs 14 residues. The germline V gene encodes CDR1 PRHDT and CDR2 FYEKMQ (reference sequence). This chain's CDR3 is CASSLGFRGQPQHF. CDR3 coding DNA: TGTGCCAGCAGCTTAGGGTTTCGGGGGCAGCCCCAGCATTTT.

This clone was recorded once. The CDR3 loop is CASSQKRNTEAFF. The CDR3 DNA reads TGTGCCAGCAGCCAAAAGAGGAACACTGAAGCTTTCTTT. The chain has TRBV16 and TRBJ1-1; no clear D gene. Germline CDR1 KGHSY, CDR2 FQNENV. V was cut by 2 bases and J by 1 base, with 5 bases left in between. The CDR3 is 13 residues long.

The chain carries TRBV28 and TRBJ1-2; D might be TRBD1 (6 bases). Trimming shortened V by 5 bases and J by 5 bases, and 9 bases separated the two germline ends. The CDR3 extends over 12 amino acids. Germline CDR1 is MDHEN and CDR2 is SYDVKM. Here the CDR3 DNA reads TGTGCCAGCAGTCCGGGACATTATGGCTACACCTTC. It codes for CASSPGHYGYTF.

The chain recombines TRBV6-5 with TRBJ2-3, with D tentatively TRBD2 (6 bases). Trimming stripped 6 bases from V and 6 bases from J, with 16 bases between. Germline V lookup: CDR1 MNHEY, CDR2 SVGAGI. CDR3 length: 14 amino acids. CDR3 DNA: TGTGCCAGCAGGCATACTTCTAGCGCGGATACGCAGTATTTT. Translated, it gives CASRHTSSADTQYF.

The chain links TRBV14 to TRBJ1-5; tentative D call: TRBD1 (5 bases). The CDR3 totals 13 residues. The V end lost 1 base, the J end lost 6 bases, and 7 bases lay between the germline ends. The germline V gene has CDR1 SGHDN and CDR2 FVKESK. The CDR3 bases are TGTGCCAGCAGCCAAGGGGGCTCTCAGCCCCAGCATTTT. Protein: CASSQGGSQPQHF.

CDR3: CASRSGGSGVKLFF. The CDR3 DNA reads TGTGCCAGCCGCAGCGGGGGCTCGGGGGTTAAACTGTTTTTT. This chain joins TRBV27 and TRBJ1-4, with D maybe TRBD1 (6 bases). V lost 8 bases, J lost 11 bases, and 21 bases lay in between. Germline V gene data show CDR1 as MNHEY and CDR2 as SMNVEV (reference sequence). The CDR3 length is 14 residues.

This clone was counted once. The chain links TRBV6-5 to TRBJ1-3; D uncertain. CDR1 is MNHEY, CDR2 SVGAGI, per germline. The CDR3 is made up of 14 amino acids. The ends were cut back, 3 bases at V and 2 bases at J, with 8 bases in the middle. The CDR3: CASSYEPTGNTIYF. DNA for the CDR3: TGTGCCAGCAGTTATGAGCCGACTGGAAACACCATATATTTT.

The chain employs TRBV5-1 and TRBJ1-1, with 11 positions matching TRBD1. The CDR3 covers 15 residues. In germline, CDR1 is SGHRS, CDR2 YFSETQ. The V segment lost 3 bases and the J segment 2 bases; nucleotides outside the gene matches: 3. The CDR3 DNA is TGCGCCAGCAGCTCGAGGACAGGGGGCAACACTGAAGCTTTCTTT. Protein: CASSSRTGGNTEAFF.

The chain employs TRBV4-1 and TRBJ2-1; 10 bases fit TRBD2. Losses at the gene ends were 2 bases for V and 8 bases for J; bases not matched to a gene: 6. Germline CDR1 reads MGHRA; CDR2 reads YSYEKL. The CDR3 has 15 residues. The CDR3 loop is CASSQILAGDDEQFF. Written as DNA, the CDR3 is TGCGCCAGCAGCCAAATCCTAGCGGGAGATGATGAGCAGTTCTTC.